The clone carrying this TCR beta chain appeared once. Its antigen is not known. This entry comes from a study of cytomegalovirus exposure and HLA in healthy donors. Findings of the study overall: Cytomegalovirus-associated status was assigned to about 160 TCR beta chains. Using the classifier, cytomegalovirus status was reportedly diagnosed with high specificity and sensitivity. According to a later analysis, TCR clusters from the first cohort tended to co-occur in the 120 or so validation repertoires.

The CDR3 extends over 13 amino acids. Germline V gives CDR1 SNHLY, CDR2 FYNNEI. The ends were cut back, 8 bases at V and 5 bases at J, with 16 bases in the middle. Repertoires were generated with immunoSEQ multiplex PCR, while TCRdb's copy carries only in-frame clones and drops some. The data show about 66,000 clones, approximately 96% seen once. V and J are TRBV2 and TRBJ2-7; tentative D call: TRBD2 (5 bases). Sequencing input: PBMCs. The receptor was derived from a woman aged 18-30 years in good health and CMV-seropositive. CDR3 sequence (DNA): TGTGCCAGCCAAAGTCGGGGTACTGACGAGCAGTACTTC. Amino acids: CASQSRGTDEQYF. The entire variable domain, with the rest obtained from reference TRBV2 and TRBJ2-7, is as follows: EPEVTQTPSHQVTQMGQEVILRCVPISNHLYFYWYRQILGQKVEFLVSFYNNEISEKSEIFDDQFSVERPDGSNFTLKIRSTKLEDSAMYFCASQSRGTDEQYFGPGTRLTVT.